The present TCR beta chain was sequenced within a study of cytomegalovirus exposure and HLA in healthy donors. Study outcomes and limitations: Researchers had no immune exposure information except CMV serostatus available. It has been reported that TCR beta sequences accurately predicted the HLA-A and HLA-B alleles of most subjects. Previous analysis showed most TCR beta V segments were productive about 87% or about 30% of the time.

This clone was seen just once. What it binds is unknown. V was clipped by 0 bases and J by 6 bases, with 15 bases between them. In germline, CDR1 is MGHRA, CDR2 YSYEKL. The CDR3 consists of 15 residues. Primers: 60 Vbeta forward and 13 Jbeta reverse. Only in-frame clones appear in the TCRdb table, and some are missing; sequencing was by immunoSEQ multiplex PCR. Of about 190,000 clones in the sample, 84% are singletons; the top ten hold 0.26%. The chain has TRBV4-1 and TRBJ2-7; D is ambiguous. The clonotype originates from a boy between 10 and 17 years old in good health and CMV-seronegative. Sequencing was done on a sample of PBMCs. As DNA, the CDR3 is TGCGCCAGCAGCCAAGAATCCAGCCGGGTGTGCGAGCAGTACTTC. It specifies CASSQESSRVCEQYF.